This TCR beta chain emerged from a study of regulatory T cells in long-lasting Graves disease. Germline CDR1 is MNHEY and CDR2 is SMNVEV (reference sequence). The CDR3 totals 17 residues. V was clipped by 1 base and J by 4 bases, with 16 bases between them. Time point denoted: persistent/refractory GD, antithyroid drugs over 5 years with positive TRAb. PBMCs were the source of the RNA used for TCR sequencing. Investigators prepared the TCR beta libraries by applying iRepertoire HTBI primers and Arm-PCR of CDR3 regions. Per the study methods: Analysis of the samples identified roughly 62 TRBV and 14 TRBJ segments. TCRdb reanalysed the multiplex PCR reads using MiXCR and keeps one entry per CDR3 protein. None of the V and J calls come from the authors' own analysis; TCRdb made them. The table records approximately 690,000 distinct CDR3 sequences, roughly 30% of them present only once.

The sample here was peripheral blood mononuclear cells (PBMCs), taken when the disease was refractory, from a patient treated with antithyroid drugs. The J gene is TRBJ1-4, the V gene TRBV27; D not certain. The source of this sequence is a female donor with Graves disease. The CDR3 spells CASSLYSYLEDNEKLFF. Here the CDR3 DNA reads TGTGCCAGCAGTTTATATTCCTATTTGGAAGATAATGAAAAACTGTTTTTT.